The 22 T cell receptor beta chains in this list originate from one sample, sequenced in a study of blood T cell repertoires in COVID-19. Repertoires were generated with immunoSEQ multiplex PCR, while TCRdb's copy carries only in-frame clones and drops some. The data show about 87,000 clones, with around nine tenths seen just once and 11% held by the top ten. What was sequenced was peripheral blood. Receptor source: a man at least 80 years old with acute or convalescent COVID-19.

This clone has just a few counts. This rearrangement joins TRBV15 to TRBJ1-2; no firm D call. The CDR3 is 17 amino acids. V lost 1 base and J lost 3, with 18 bases in between. The germline V gene has CDR1 LNHNV and CDR2 YYDKDF (reference sequence). This chain's CDR3 is CATSRGVRGPWDYGYTF. Here the CDR3 DNA reads TGTGCCACCAGCAGAGGGGTGAGAGGCCCGTGGGACTATGGCTACACCTTC.

The V gene is TRBV7-3, the J gene TRBJ2-1; 10 bases match TRBD2. CDR1 and CDR2 from the germline V gene are SGHTA and FQGTGA. This CDR3 region has 16 residues. J lost 0 bases, V lost 5 bases, and 4 bases had no gene match. DNA for the CDR3: TGTGCCAGCAGCCTTTTAGCGGGAGGCTCCTACAATGAGCAGTTCTTC. Protein sequence: CASSLLAGGSYNEQFF.

CDR3 loop: CASSLTQGRGNYGYTF. In DNA form, the CDR3 reads TGTGCCAGCAGTTTAACACAGGGAAGGGGTAACTATGGCTACACCTTC. V usage is TRBV6-5 and J usage is TRBJ1-2; D possibly corresponds to TRBD1 (6 bases). CDR1 MNHEY and CDR2 SVGAGI come from the germline V gene. The CDR3 loop spans 16 amino acids. Trimming left V 4 bases short and J 1 base short, with 16 bases between.

This clone was counted once. This sequence joins TRBV6-5 and TRBJ2-2; 10 bases match TRBD1. The CDR3 consists of 14 residues. Germline CDR1 reads MNHEY; CDR2 reads SVGAGI. V shed 9 bases, J shed 5 bases, and the junction held 6 bases outside the gene matches. This CDR3 reads CASRRDRGTGELFF. The CDR3 DNA reads as TGTGCCAGTCGCCGGGACAGGGGTACCGGGGAGCTGTTTTTT.

This clone was seen a handful of times. The gene calls are TRBV7-9 and TRBJ2-1, with a possible D match to TRBD1 (5 bases). Per germline, CDR1 SEHNR and CDR2 FQNEAQ (reference sequence). Trimming took off 2 bases at V and 6 bases at J, with 8 bases between the two ends. CDR3 length: 13 residues. The CDR3 spells CASSLPGINEQFF. CDR3 DNA: TGTGCCAGCAGCTTACCAGGGATCAATGAGCAGTTCTTC.

The rearrangement joins TRBV20-1 to TRBJ1-2; D remains ambiguous. There are 11 residues in the CDR3. Per germline, CDR1 DFQATT and CDR2 SNEGSKA (reference sequence). V gave up 2 bases and J gave up 7 bases, with 8 bases separating them. The chain's CDR3 is CSARSGRGYTF. The CDR3 DNA follows: TGCAGTGCTAGAAGCGGGCGTGGCTACACCTTC.

The CDR3 protein is CATTFGAKNIQYF. DNA of the CDR3: TGTGCCACTACTTTTGGAGCCAAAAACATTCAGTACTTC. V usage is TRBV12-3 or TRBV12-4 and J usage is TRBJ2-4; D gene uncertain. The CDR3 spans 13 residues. V was trimmed by 10 bases and J by 0 bases, leaving 10 bases between them.

V gene TRBV5-4 combines with J gene TRBJ2-1, with 7 bases lining up with TRBD2. There are 16 residues in the CDR3. Unmatched junction bases numbered 9, after V lost 4 bases and J lost 2 bases. Germline V gene data show CDR1 as SGHNT and CDR2 as YYREEE (reference sequence). The DNA for the CDR3 is TGTGCCAGCAGCGCCTCTGTGGCGGGGGCCTACAATGAGCAGTTCTTC. Amino acid sequence: CASSASVAGAYNEQFF.

The chain employs TRBV27 and TRBJ1-2; 7 bases agree with TRBD1. Unmatched junction bases numbered 8, after V lost 10 bases and J lost 0 bases. Germline V gene data show CDR1 as MNHEY and CDR2 as SMNVEV (reference sequence). This CDR3 is 14 amino acids long. In DNA, the CDR3 is TGTGCCACCCGTCAGACAGGGACTAACTATGGCTACACCTTC. Encoded protein: CATRQTGTNYGYTF.

The rearrangement uses TRBV4-1 and TRBJ1-4; D may be TRBD1 (6 bases). The V gene lost 10 bases and the J gene lost 0 bases, with 18 bases spanning the gap. This CDR3 is built from 16 residues. CDR1 and CDR2 from the germline V gene are MGHRA and YSYEKL. CDR3 nucleotide sequence: TGCGCCACAAAGACGACAGGATCTGCAACTAATGAAAAACTGTTTTTT. Translation: CATKTTGSATNEKLFF.

The genes are TRBV29-1 and TRBJ1-1, with 11 nucleotides matching TRBD1. This CDR3 has 17 residues. Germline V gene lookup returns CDR1 SQVTM and CDR2 ANQGSEA. V gave up 6 bases and J gave up 4 bases; unmatched junction bases: 16. CDR3 sequence: CSVIYWTGGGLGTEAFF. DNA for the CDR3: TGCAGCGTAATATATTGGACAGGGGGCGGGTTGGGCACTGAAGCTTTCTTT.

V is TRBV21-1 and J is TRBJ1-5; the table names TRBD1, a call not compared with the DNA. TRBV21-1 is annotated as a pseudogene. This CDR3 has 17 residues. The CDR3 nucleotides read TGTGCCAGCACCGGGACAGGGGCCTGCATGCGCAATCAGCCCCAGCATTTT. Translated: CASTGTGACMRNQPQHF.

J is TRBJ1-5 and V is TRBV5-1; D is perhaps TRBD1 (5 bases). Germline V gene sequence: CDR1 SGHRS, CDR2 YFSETQ. V lost 0 bases and J 0 bases, leaving 19 bases between the germline ends. The CDR3 is made up of 19 amino acids. Here the CDR3 DNA reads TGCGCCAGCAGCTTGGAGGCAGGGAGGTCCCCGTATAGCAATCAGCCCCAGCATTTT. As protein: CASSLEAGRSPYSNQPQHF.

The chain employs TRBV7-9 and TRBJ1-1, with 10 positions matching TRBD1. The CDR3 runs to 15 residues. Germline V gene data show CDR1 as SEHNR and CDR2 as FQNEAQ (reference sequence). The trim removed 6 bases at V and 7 bases at J, leaving 11 bases unmatched. The CDR3 sequence is CASSLGTGEKGEAFF. DNA for the CDR3: TGTGCCAGCAGTCTTGGGACAGGGGAAAAAGGTGAAGCTTTCTTT.

The DNA of the CDR3 is TGTGCCAGTAGTATCTCTCCGGGACTAGCGGGTTTTACCGGGGAGCTGTTTTTT. The encoded protein is CASSISPGLAGFTGELFF. V and J are TRBV19 and TRBJ2-2, with TRBD2 identical over 12 bases. This CDR3 region has 18 residues. Germline assignment: CDR1 LNHDA and CDR2 SQIVND (reference sequence). J was trimmed by 5 bases and V by 3 bases; bases with no gene match: 10.

The CDR3 here is CASSQAGTFNTGELFF. The CDR3, as DNA: TGCGCCAGCAGCCAGGCCGGGACATTCAACACCGGGGAGCTGTTTTTT. The rearrangement links TRBV4-1 to TRBJ2-2; possible D gene TRBD1, 6 bases. Between the trimmed V and J ends, which lost 3 bases and 2 bases, there was a span of 13 bases. Germline lookup yields CDR1 MGHRA and CDR2 YSYEKL. CDR3 length: 16 amino acids.

The V gene is TRBV25-1, the J gene TRBJ2-1, with 11 positions matching TRBD2. Trimming at V came to 6 bases and at J to 0 bases, leaving 1 base not matched to a gene. Germline CDR1 MGHDK, CDR2 SYGVNS. This CDR3 is built from 15 residues. The CDR3, as DNA: TGTGCCAGCAGCCTAGCGGGAGGCTCCTACAATGAGCAGTTCTTC. This encodes CASSLAGGSYNEQFF.

The V gene is TRBV19, the J gene TRBJ2-1; 10 bases fit TRBD1. Germline V gives CDR1 LNHDA, CDR2 SQIVND (reference sequence). V lost 9 bases, J lost 0 bases, and 8 bases stayed unmatched. The CDR3 contains 16 residues. The CDR3 here is CASSGDRGFSYNEQFF. CDR3 nucleotides: TGTGCCAGCTCGGGGGACAGGGGATTCTCCTACAATGAGCAGTTCTTC.

The chain uses TRBV11-2 and TRBJ1-4; 8 bases are shared with TRBD1. This CDR3 has 18 amino acids. Germline CDR1 and CDR2: SGHAT and FQNNGV. The junction had 13 bases not matched to a gene; V was cut back by 1 base and J by 6 bases. CDR3: CASSLGTGIFGSDEKLFF. As DNA, the CDR3 is TGTGCCAGCAGCTTAGGGACAGGGATATTCGGTTCTGATGAAAAACTGTTTTTT. Looking up the rest from reference TRBV11-2 and TRBJ1-4 gives the full variable domain: EAGVAQSPRYKIIEKRQSVAFWCNPISGHATLYWYQQILGQGPKLLIQFQNNGVVDDSQLPKDRFSAERLKGVDSTLKIQPAKLEDSAVYLCASSLGTGIFGSDEKLFFGSGTQLSVL.

The rearrangement links TRBV11-2 to TRBJ2-1, with unresolved D. V lost 3 bases, J lost 6 bases, and 9 bases lay in between. Germline CDR1 SGHAT, CDR2 FQNNGV. CDR3 length: 13 residues. In DNA form, the CDR3 reads TGTGCCAGCAGCTTCGGTCTACTCAATGAGCAGTTCTTC. It specifies CASSFGLLNEQFF.

This clone was observed a single time. The chain recombines TRBV11-3 with TRBJ2-1, with D unclear. The CDR3 has 13 amino acids. Per germline, CDR1 SGHNT and CDR2 YENEEA. Trimming shortened V by 3 bases and J by 1 base, and 4 bases separated the two germline ends. In DNA form, the CDR3 reads TGTGCCAGCAGCTTTAATTCCTACAATGAGCAGTTCTTC. Amino acids: CASSFNSYNEQFF.

The CDR3 bases are TGTGCCAGCAGCCCGGACCCCGCCGGGGGGGAAAAACTGTTTTTT. Its protein product is CASSPDPAGGEKLFF. The V gene is TRBV5-4, the J gene TRBJ1-4, with a possible D match to TRBD1 (5 bases). CDR3 length: 15 residues. Germline V lookup: CDR1 SGHNT, CDR2 YYREEE (reference sequence). V dropped 4 bases and J dropped 8 bases, with 18 bases sitting between them.